This TCR beta chain is from a study of tumor-infiltrating lymphocytes in primary liver carcinoma. On the study more broadly: The study reported T1-T3 N0M0 tumors spanning 4.2 to 10 cm. Each sample had roughly 3.65 to 8 million productive TCRbeta reads regardless of tissue type. Whole-study findings and limits: For tumor-adjacent and tumor-blood pairs, overlap was less than that seen for tumor region pairs. Relative to blood, tumors carried a significantly larger fraction of the repertoire in their top 250 clones (p = 0.039).

Germline CDR1 MNHNS, CDR2 SASEGT. Germline trimming cut 5 bases from V and 4 bases from J; bases unmatched to any gene: 5. The CDR3 spans 14 residues. Extraction also yielded germline DNA, while blood RNA was obtained from unsorted whole blood. TCR beta cDNA was reverse-transcribed from approximately 0.45 ug of total RNA. The reaction used a constant-region primer and ProtoScript II reverse transcriptase. Three rounds of nested multiplex PCR with slightly modified ARM-PCR produced TCR beta libraries. It was with TRBV1-TRBV30 forward primers and a C-beta reverse primer that the first two PCR rounds were run, at roughly 10 cycles each. TCRdb analysed the multiplex PCR reads with MiXCR anew, one entry per CDR3 protein. The repertoire holds about 180,000 distinct CDR3 sequences, around 60% seen once, with under 75% in the top ten. Notes on this clonotype: Its specificity is not known.

The TCR was taken from a man aged 40-55 years with primary liver carcinoma and hepatitis B virus infection. Material for sequencing was peripheral blood. The rearrangement links TRBV6-1 to TRBJ2-3, with 8 nucleotides matching TRBD2. CDR3 amino acids: CASSQREWADTQYF. The DNA for the CDR3 is TGTGCCAGCAGTCAGCGGGAGTGGGCAGATACGCAGTATTTT.